This passage covers 22 T cell receptor beta chains from one sample sequenced in a study of T cell responses to AZD1222 COVID-19 vaccine (dated by TCRdb to about 2021). Preparation of the library involved the immunoSEQ multiplex PCR assay. TCRdb retrieved this table from immuneACCESS and kept in-frame rearrangements only. Not all clones are present; in checked studies, unresolved V genes account for under half, and no reason is known for the remainder. The sample table holds fewer than 100,000 clones, of which around 84% were seen once. The ten top clones hold about 13% of the sample. The time point label, as the study defines it: baseline before first vaccination. The specimen comprised peripheral blood, sampled on day 0 of AZD1222 vaccination. These receptors were obtained from an adult in good health.

The genes are TRBV11-2 and TRBJ2-7, with TRBD1 identical over 8 bases. The germline CDR1 and CDR2 sequences are SGHAT and FQNNGV. CDR3 length: 16 residues. The V gene end was trimmed by 0 bases and the J gene end by 2 bases; junction bases not matched to a gene: 6. The CDR3 spells CASSLEVAGGPYEQYF. The CDR3 bases are TGTGCCAGCAGCTTAGAGGTCGCAGGGGGCCCCTACGAGCAGTACTTC. The full variable domain, rest sourced from reference TRBV11-2 and TRBJ2-7, is EAGVAQSPRYKIIEKRQSVAFWCNPISGHATLYWYQQILGQGPKLLIQFQNNGVVDDSQLPKDRFSAERLKGVDSTLKIQPAKLEDSAVYLCASSLEVAGGPYEQYFGPGTRLTVT.

This clone appeared a single time. The V call is TRBV7-2, the J call TRBJ1-6; tentatively, D is TRBD1 (6 bases). V was clipped by 3 bases and J by 6 bases, with 12 bases between them. CDR1 is SGHTA, CDR2 FQGNSA, per germline. CDR3 length equals 15 residues. CDR3: CASSFGGPGNSPLHF. The CDR3 DNA reads TGTGCCAGCAGCTTCGGGGGGCCGGGTAATTCACCCCTCCACTTT.

The V call is TRBV27, the J call TRBJ2-7; D is unresolved. CDR1 and CDR2 from the germline V gene are MNHEY and SMNVEV (reference sequence). Trimming shortened V by 5 bases and J by 2 bases, and 13 bases separated the two germline ends. The CDR3 consists of 14 residues. The CDR3 reads CASSPRRTAYEQYF. In DNA, the CDR3 is TGTGCCAGCAGTCCGAGACGGACGGCCTACGAGCAGTACTTC.

The chain links TRBV19 to TRBJ2-3; 8 nucleotides agree with TRBD2. The CDR3 runs to 16 residues. Trimming at V came to 5 bases and at J to 0 bases, leaving 7 bases not matched to a gene. CDR1 LNHDA and CDR2 SQIVND come from the germline V gene (reference sequence). In nucleotides, the CDR3 is TGTGCCAGTAGTGAAAGGACTAGCCCGAGCACAGATACGCAGTATTTT. Its translation: CASSERTSPSTDTQYF.

V usage is TRBV7-9 and J usage is TRBJ1-2; D not certain. The germline gives CDR1 SEHNR, CDR2 FQNEAQ (reference sequence). Trimming stripped 5 bases from V and 10 bases from J, with 8 bases between. The CDR3 length is 10 residues. The CDR3 protein is CASSHRDYTF. The DNA for the CDR3 is TGTGCCAGCAGCCACCGGGACTACACCTTC.

In regard to this clone: The junction differs from germline at one of its ends, possibly a read error. This rearrangement joins TRBV7-7 to TRBJ2-2; 7 bases align to TRBD1. Germline CDR1 is SSHAT and CDR2 is FNYEAQ (reference sequence). CDR3 length equals 15 residues. CDR3 in DNA: TGTGCTAGCAGCGGCGACAGGGTTGGCACCGGGGAGCTGTTTTTT. Translating gives CASSGDRVGTGELFF.

This clone was observed a handful of times. J is TRBJ1-5 and V is TRBV28; D is possibly TRBD1 (5 bases). This CDR3 is built from 16 residues. From germline, CDR1 is MDHEN and CDR2 SYDVKM. Trimming took off 1 base at V and 1 base at J, with 11 bases between the two ends. In DNA form, the CDR3 reads TGTGCCAGCAGTTTATATAGCAGGGTGAGCAATCAGCCCCAGCATTTT. Residues: CASSLYSRVSNQPQHF.

The chain joins TRBV5-1 to TRBJ1-2; no firm D call. The germline V gene encodes CDR1 SGHRS and CDR2 YFSETQ. V lost 0 bases, J lost 1 base, and 10 bases lay in between. This CDR3 has 15 amino acids. The CDR3 protein is CASSLDISFNYGYTF. CDR3 DNA: TGCGCCAGCAGCTTGGATATCAGTTTTAACTATGGCTACACCTTC.

The rearrangement uses TRBV4-3 and TRBJ2-7, with D perhaps matching TRBD1 (5 bases). V gave up 4 bases and J gave up 2 bases, with 15 bases separating them. This CDR3 comprises 15 residues. Germline lookup yields CDR1 LGHNA and CDR2 YSLEER. The DNA for the CDR3 is TGCGCCAGCAGCCCATCCACAGGAATAACCTACGAGCAGTACTTC. It yields the protein CASSPSTGITYEQYF.

This chain links TRBV7-2 with TRBJ1-5; D may be TRBD1 (5 bases). Germline-derived CDR1 and CDR2 are SGHTA and FQGNSA. Trimming pared 0 bases from V and 6 bases from J, leaving 9 bases between. The CDR3 runs to 14 residues. CDR3 sequence: CASSLAGVSQPQHF. The CDR3 DNA follows: TGTGCCAGCAGCTTAGCGGGGGTGAGTCAGCCCCAGCATTTT.

The V and J genes are TRBV11-2 and TRBJ1-2; 7 bases match TRBD1. V lost 1 base, J lost 0 bases, and 2 bases stayed unmatched. The germline CDR1 and CDR2 sequences are SGHAT and FQNNGV. The CDR3 consists of 15 residues. In DNA form, the CDR3 reads TGTGCCAGCAGCTTAGCGGGGACAGCTAACTATGGCTACACCTTC. Its translation is CASSLAGTANYGYTF.

The chain has TRBV6-6 and TRBJ2-7, with D perhaps TRBD1 (8 bases). The V gene lost 6 bases and the J gene lost 1 base, with 16 bases spanning the gap. The CDR3 spans 15 residues. CDR1 and CDR2 (germline): MNHNY, SVGAGI (reference sequence). CDR3 protein: CASRPHRGGSYEQYF. DNA for the CDR3: TGTGCCAGCAGACCGCACAGGGGGGGGTCCTACGAGCAGTACTTC.

The rearrangement uses TRBV21-1 and TRBJ2-4; TRBD1, the D gene given by the table, was not confirmed from the DNA. TRBV21-1 is annotated as a pseudogene. CDR3 length equals 16 residues. DNA of the CDR3: TGTGCCAGCAGCAAAGGGGGACAGGTGACCAAAAACATTCAGTACTTC. This codes for CASSKGGQVTKNIQYF.

The rearrangement uses TRBV18 and TRBJ1-3; D is possibly TRBD1 (6 bases). The CDR3 covers 16 residues. Germline values: CDR1 KGHSH, CDR2 LQKENI. Deletions cut 2 bases from V and 0 bases from J, with 11 bases between. The CDR3 nucleotides read TGTGCCAGCTCACCAGCCCGGGGGGCCTCTGGAAACACCATATATTTT. Residues: CASSPARGASGNTIYF. Filled out from reference TRBV18 and TRBJ1-3, the complete variable domain reads NAGVMQNPRHLVRRRGQEARLRCSPMKGHSHVYWYRQLPEEGLKFMVYLQKENIIDESGMPKERFSAEFPKEGPSILRIQQVVRGDSAAYFCASSPARGASGNTIYFGEGSWLTVV.

The chain uses TRBV19 and TRBJ2-5, with unresolved D. This CDR3 has 10 residues. The V end was cut by 7 bases, the J end by 12 bases, with 12 bases between. Germline CDR1 and CDR2: LNHDA and SQIVND (reference sequence). The CDR3 coding sequence is TGTGCCAGTATAAGGCACCGTGAGTACTTC. Its translation is CASIRHREYF.

This clone was detected a few times. The rearrangement joins TRBV2 to TRBJ2-1, with 11 bases that match TRBD1. Germline V gene sequence: CDR1 SNHLY, CDR2 FYNNEI. The CDR3 length is 16 residues. Trimming took 5 bases from V and 7 from J; bases not matched to a gene: 10. CDR3 DNA: TGTGCCAGCAGTTCCCTTAAGGGACAGGGGGGGAATGAGCAGTTCTTC. Residues: CASSSLKGQGGNEQFF.

The chain has TRBV7-8 and TRBJ1-6, with 11 bases aligning to TRBD1. This CDR3 contains 15 residues. Germline CDR1 and CDR2: SGHVS and FQNEAQ. With 3 bases clipped from V and 10 bases from J, the junction kept 5 bases outside the gene matches. CDR3: CASSFGQGAGSPLHF. DNA of the CDR3: TGTGCCAGCAGCTTCGGACAGGGGGCTGGATCACCCCTCCACTTT.

The chain employs TRBV6-5 and TRBJ1-1; TRBD1 aligns across 10 bases. This CDR3 is 14 amino acids long. Germline V gives CDR1 MNHEY, CDR2 SVGAGI. V lost 6 bases to trimming and J lost 4 bases; unmatched junction nucleotides: 5. The CDR3: CASRRQGAATEAFF. The CDR3 DNA reads as TGTGCCAGCAGGCGACAGGGGGCAGCCACTGAAGCTTTCTTT.

The J gene is TRBJ1-4, the V gene TRBV4-1, with D possibly being TRBD1 (6 bases). In germline, CDR1 is MGHRA, CDR2 YSYEKL. The CDR3 runs to 16 residues. Trimming removed 2 bases at V and 6 bases at J, with 16 bases between. CDR3 in amino acids: CASSQYSQGRDEKLFF. For the CDR3, the DNA is TGCGCCAGCAGCCAATATTCCCAGGGGCGAGATGAAAAACTGTTTTTT.

This clone has more than one count but fewer than ten. The chain has TRBV27 and TRBJ1-2; 7 positions agree with TRBD1. The germline CDR1 and CDR2 sequences are MNHEY and SMNVEV (reference sequence). The CDR3 extends over 14 amino acids. The ends lost 4 bases at V and 3 bases at J; junction bases unmatched: 5. The CDR3 loop reads CASSSYGTDYGYTF. CDR3 coding DNA: TGTGCCAGCAGTTCGTACGGGACAGACTATGGCTACACCTTC.

This chain connects TRBV7-2 to TRBJ2-5, with D possibly TRBD1 on 5 matching bases. This CDR3 is 14 amino acids long. Germline CDR1 is SGHTA and CDR2 is FQGNSA. Trimming took off 5 bases at V and 1 base at J, with 11 bases between the two ends. For the CDR3, the DNA is TGTGCCAGCAGCCTGGGGCAGACCCAAGAGACCCAGTACTTC. This codes for CASSLGQTQETQYF. The variable domain in full, with the rest retrieved from reference TRBV7-2 and TRBJ2-5, is GAGVSQSPSNKVTEKGKDVELRCDPISGHTALYWYRQSLGQGLEFLIYFQGNSAPDKSGLPSDRFSAERTGGSVSTLTIQRTQQEDSAVYLCASSLGQTQETQYFGPGTRLLVL.

This clone was recorded once. V and J are TRBV20-1 and TRBJ2-1; 10 bases align to TRBD1. V lost 3 bases, J lost 7 bases, and 6 bases stayed unmatched. The CDR3 has 14 residues. Germline V gene sequence: CDR1 DFQATT, CDR2 SNEGSKA (reference sequence). The CDR3 protein is CSASSGQGLNEQFF. The DNA of the CDR3 is TGCAGTGCTAGTTCGGGACAGGGGTTAAATGAGCAGTTCTTC.